The entry below gives a single T cell receptor beta chain sequence along with its context. Its antigen remains undetermined. Base qualities are missing; no much larger clone stands one base away. The junction carries 16 bases between V and J, which are trimmed by 3 bases and 4 bases respectively. From the cysteine through the phenylalanine, the CDR3 covers 15 amino acids. Only the CDR3 portion is preserved as DNA: 45 bases, with reading frame beginning at the first base. CDR1 and CDR2 are drawn from the germline V gene: SGDLS, YYNGEE. Donors were healthy HIV-negative adults with no recently reported acute infections or vaccinations. All donors were Caucasian adults living in Nashville, Tennessee, USA. Magnetic negative selection was used to enrich CD4+ T cells, after which naive cells were positively selected on CD45RA and the negative fraction became the memory subset. After blood collection by leukapheresis, PBMCs were isolated using Ficoll-Histopaque density gradient centrifugation and then cryopreserved in the vapor phase of liquid nitrogen. Purity and quantity of every magnetically sorted T cell population were checked by analytical flow cytometry. Genomic DNA was isolated from each sorted fraction and quantified by UV absorbance on a Nanodrop 2000c.

Using the deep immunoSEQ assay, TCR CDR3 regions were amplified from genomic DNA by multiplex PCR. Extracted genomic DNA from each cell subset was distributed evenly across all wells of several immunoSEQ 96-well plates, and each plate was treated as a replicate. For sorted subsets, about 210 ng of genomic DNA, equivalent to 25,000 to 35,000 T cell genomes, went into each replicate PCR. The purified libraries were quantified using a Qubit 3.0 fluorometer, sized with a Bioanalyzer 2100, and then quantified again using the KAPA Library Quantification kit. A separate single-read 150-cycle Illumina NextSeq 550 flow cell was used to sequence each immunoSEQ 96-well plate. Per the authors' processing: Because the immunoSEQ output held only junctional sequences and lacked quality scores, the filtering could not match the filtering applied to full-length reads. To assign V/J genes and CDR3, sequences were annotated against IMGT germline references using PyIR, a Python wrapper for IgBLAST v1.9. Reads with weak V/J assignments (E-value above 1e-6), missing CDR3, stop codons, out-of-frame junctions, or ambiguous translated residues were removed. A V3J clonotype was defined by an identical inferred V gene, J gene, and CDR3 amino acid sequence. Percentage overlap between repertoires was calculated by dividing the number of shared unique clonotypes by the size of the smaller repertoire. Repertoire richness was assessed with RTK rarefaction, the Chao1 estimator, and Recon v2.1 estimates of unobserved clonotypes. OLGA was used to compute generation probabilities for all TCRbeta clonotypes that the gDNA method yielded from a few donors. TCRdb stores this immuneACCESS table with in-frame sequences only. Part of the clones is absent; in the studies checked, under half of the shortfall reflects unresolved V genes, and no reason is known for the rest. That table furnishes V, J and clone size, whereas the DNA furnished D and trimming. The sample table lists 2,100,000 or so clones, more than 90% of them with a count of one. The ten largest make up 0.1% to 0.15% of the sample.

This sample stems from a study of shared clonotypes between healthy human individuals (dated by TCRdb to about 2020). Looking at the study overall: A few men and two women, aged 18 to 49 years, made up the cohort. Leukapheresis yielded between about 0.85 and 10 billion PBMCs per donor. For each donor, CD4 naive and CD4 memory were each given three plates, CD8 naive was given two plates, and CD8 memory was given one plate. To increase sequencing depth and limit assay-specific biases, TCR repertoire library preparation and sequencing were carried out by different laboratories using diverse techniques. The study deeply sequenced blood TCR repertoires of five healthy adults to estimate repertoire size and the extent of clonotype sharing between individuals.

Overall study outcomes, separate from this receptor: Naive subsets generally had larger estimated clonotype richness than memory subsets. Rarefaction of sorted-subset datasets indicated incomplete sequencing despite the large sequencing depth. When several donors were compared, the shared fraction of clonotypes was around 5% for naive CD4, 3.5% to 4% for naive CD8, 2.3% for memory CD4, and approximately 0.4% for memory CD8. Based on pairwise subsampling, the degree of clonotype sharing among donors was expected to be affected by sequencing depth. Because the study included a small number of donors, the genetic and exposure-history diversity represented was limited. Sampling was limited to blood, and TCR repertoires in tissue likely differ from TCR repertoires in blood. Compared with non-shared clonotypes, the clonotypes found in all four sorted-subset donors had higher generation probabilities.

Sample: naive CD4+ T cells sorted from blood. The sample's cell subset or site label is to be understood as: CD45RA+ positively selected. The sequence is built from TRBV9 and TRBJ2-5; TRBD2 is a weak D gene call, 5 bases matching. This receptor was obtained from a man aged 18 to 29 in good health. The CDR3 is CASSATPWRAETQYF. The DNA reads TGTGCCAGCAGCGCGACTCCCTGGCGGGCAGAGACCCAGTACTTC.